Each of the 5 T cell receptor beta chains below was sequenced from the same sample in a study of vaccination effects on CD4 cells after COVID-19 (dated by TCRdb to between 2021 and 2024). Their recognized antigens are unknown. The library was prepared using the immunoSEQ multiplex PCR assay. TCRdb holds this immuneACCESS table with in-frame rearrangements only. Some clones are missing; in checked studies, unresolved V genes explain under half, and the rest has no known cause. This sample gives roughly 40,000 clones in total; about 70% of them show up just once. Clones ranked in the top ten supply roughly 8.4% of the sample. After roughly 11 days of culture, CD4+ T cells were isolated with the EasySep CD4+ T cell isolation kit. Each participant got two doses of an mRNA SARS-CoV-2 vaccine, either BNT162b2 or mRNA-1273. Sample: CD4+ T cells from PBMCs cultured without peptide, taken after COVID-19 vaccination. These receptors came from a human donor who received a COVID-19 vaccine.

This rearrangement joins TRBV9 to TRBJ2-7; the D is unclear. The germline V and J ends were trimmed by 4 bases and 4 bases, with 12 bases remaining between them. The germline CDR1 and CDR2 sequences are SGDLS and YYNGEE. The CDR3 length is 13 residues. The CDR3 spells CASSIGSGYEQYF. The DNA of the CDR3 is TGTGCCAGCAGCATCGGGTCGGGTTACGAGCAGTACTTC.

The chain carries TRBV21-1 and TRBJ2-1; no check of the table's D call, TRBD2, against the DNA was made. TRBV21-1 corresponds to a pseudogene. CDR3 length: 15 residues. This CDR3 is CASSKAPGGLNEQFF. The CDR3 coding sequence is TGTGCCAGCAGCAAAGCCCCGGGGGGGCTCAATGAGCAGTTCTTC.

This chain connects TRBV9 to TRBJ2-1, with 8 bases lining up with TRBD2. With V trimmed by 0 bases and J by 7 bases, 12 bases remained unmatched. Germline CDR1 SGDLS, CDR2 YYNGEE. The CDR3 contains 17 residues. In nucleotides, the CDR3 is TGTGCCAGCAGCGTAGAAGTTGGCACTAGCGGCTGGAATGAGCAGTTCTTC. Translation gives CASSVEVGTSGWNEQFF.

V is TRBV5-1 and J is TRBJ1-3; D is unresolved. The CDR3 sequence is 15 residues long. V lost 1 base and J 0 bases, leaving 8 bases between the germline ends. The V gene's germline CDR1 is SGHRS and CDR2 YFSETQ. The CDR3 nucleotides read TGCGCCAGCAGCTTGTCTATAGTCTCTGGAAACACCATATATTTT. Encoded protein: CASSLSIVSGNTIYF.

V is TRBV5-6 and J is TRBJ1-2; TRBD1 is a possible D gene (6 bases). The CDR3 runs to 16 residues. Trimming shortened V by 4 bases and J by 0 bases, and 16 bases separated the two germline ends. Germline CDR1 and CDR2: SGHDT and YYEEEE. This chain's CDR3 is CASSPAGHGPNYGYTF. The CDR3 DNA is TGTGCCAGCAGCCCCGCGGGACACGGACCTAACTATGGCTACACCTTC. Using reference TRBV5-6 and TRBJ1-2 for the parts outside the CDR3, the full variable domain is DAGVTQSPTHLIKTRGQQVTLRCSPKSGHDTVSWYQQALGQGPQFIFQYYEEEERQRGNFPDRFSGHQFPNYSSELNVNALLLGDSALYLCASSPAGHGPNYGYTFGSGTRLTVV.